These 16 T cell receptor beta chains were sequenced from one sample in a study of cytomegalovirus exposure and HLA in healthy donors (dated by TCRdb to between 2016 and 2019). The library was built by means of the immunoSEQ multiplex PCR assay. The multiplex PCR relied on a mix of 60 forward primers for TCR Vbeta segments and 13 reverse primers for TCR Jbeta segments. Drawn from immuneACCESS, this table holds only the in-frame rearrangements with V and J called that TCRdb kept. Clones are partly lost; checked studies trace under half to an unresolved V gene and leave the rest unexplained. Here the sample has 150,000 to 200,000 clones; more than 70% occur a single time. The ten largest clonotypes hold approximately 1% of the sample. The material sequenced was PBMCs. The receptor source for this set is a woman in her thirties or forties in good health and CMV-seronegative.

The chain uses TRBV7-2 and TRBJ2-5; D ambiguous. This CDR3 has 12 residues. The germline V and J ends were trimmed by 6 bases and 4 bases, with 9 bases remaining between them. CDR1 and CDR2 (germline): SGHTA, FQGNSA. The CDR3 region is CASRKERETQYF. CDR3 in DNA: TGTGCCAGCAGGAAGGAGAGAGAGACCCAGTACTTC.

The chain has TRBV7-2 and TRBJ1-1; no firm D call. The CDR3 covers 11 residues. Per the germline V gene, CDR1 is SGHTA and CDR2 is FQGNSA. Trimming removed 1 base from V and 10 bases from J, with 7 bases in between. As DNA, the CDR3 is TGTGCCAGCAGCTTAGATTCGGTAGCTTTCTTT. Translation gives CASSLDSVAFF.

This rearrangement joins TRBV4-3 to TRBJ2-1, with D tentatively TRBD2 (6 bases). CDR3 length: 16 residues. The V end lost 4 bases, the J end lost 3 bases, and 16 bases lay between the germline ends. Germline V CDR1 and CDR2: LGHNA, YSLEER. CDR3 residues: CASSPALARRYNEQFF. The DNA of the CDR3 is TGCGCCAGCAGCCCGGCACTAGCAAGACGCTACAATGAGCAGTTCTTC.

This sequence joins TRBV7-3 and TRBJ1-2, with 9 positions matching TRBD1. The V and J ends lost 2 bases and 8 bases, in that order; junction bases with no gene match: 12. CDR1 is SGHTA, CDR2 FQGTGA, per germline. CDR3 length equals 16 residues. The CDR3 spells CASSLANPGQGGGYTF. The CDR3, as DNA: TGTGCCAGCAGCTTAGCAAATCCGGGACAGGGTGGAGGCTACACCTTC.

The chain combines TRBV5-1 with TRBJ2-7; the D gene is possibly TRBD1 (6 bases). The CDR3 is 12 amino acids. Trimming shortened V by 3 bases and J by 7 bases, and 11 bases separated the two germline ends. Germline V gene data show CDR1 as SGHRS and CDR2 as YFSETQ. The CDR3 region is CASSYTTGEQYF. The DNA for the CDR3 is TGCGCCAGCAGCTATACAACAGGGGAGCAGTACTTC. The variable domain in full, with the rest retrieved from reference TRBV5-1 and TRBJ2-7, is KAGVTQTPRYLIKTRGQQVTLSCSPISGHRSVSWYQQTPGQGLQFLFEYFSETQRNKGNFPGRFSGRQFSNSRSEMNVSTLELGDSALYLCASSYTTGEQYFGPGTRLTVT.

The chain carries TRBV5-5 and TRBJ1-5; TRBD1 agrees at 10 bases. Germline loops: CDR1 SGHKS, CDR2 YYEKEE (reference sequence). There are 14 residues in the CDR3. Losses at the gene ends were 4 bases for V and 7 bases for J; bases not matched to a gene: 5. The CDR3 region is CASSPGQGLQPQHF. Here the CDR3 DNA reads TGTGCCAGCAGCCCGGGACAGGGGCTCCAGCCCCAGCATTTT.

V usage is TRBV7-2 and J usage is TRBJ1-5; TRBD1 matches 7 bases. The CDR3 runs to 16 residues. Germline CDR1 SGHTA, CDR2 FQGNSA. J lost 6 bases, V lost 4 bases, and 12 bases had no gene match. The CDR3 DNA sequence: TGTGCCAGCAGCTCATTGGACAGGTACGACGGTCAGCCCCAGCATTTT. Protein: CASSSLDRYDGQPQHF. Supplemented by reference TRBV7-2 and TRBJ1-5, the full variable domain reads GAGVSQSPSNKVTEKGKDVELRCDPISGHTALYWYRQSLGQGLEFLIYFQGNSAPDKSGLPSDRFSAERTGGSVSTLTIQRTQQEDSAVYLCASSSLDRYDGQPQHFGDGTRLSIL.

J is TRBJ2-2 and V is TRBV19; D unclear. This CDR3 region has 15 residues. The germline V and J ends were trimmed by 5 bases and 6 bases, with 16 bases remaining between them. Germline CDR1 reads LNHDA; CDR2 reads SQIVND (reference sequence). For the CDR3, the DNA is TGTGCCAGTAGTGTGATACATGGAGCTTCCGGGGAGCTGTTTTTT. Protein: CASSVIHGASGELFF.

This clone was counted a few times. The V and J genes are TRBV27 and TRBJ2-3; possible D gene TRBD2, 6 bases. With 6 bases removed from V and 2 bases from J, the gap between germline ends came to 18 bases. CDR3 size: 16 residues. Per germline, CDR1 MNHEY and CDR2 SMNVEV (reference sequence). This CDR3 is CASRGTATIPTDTQYF. The CDR3 nucleotides read TGTGCCAGCAGGGGGACTGCAACTATCCCCACAGATACGCAGTATTTT.

This clone was counted only a few times. V usage is TRBV27 and J usage is TRBJ2-7, with a tentative D call TRBD1 (6 bases). V gave up 2 bases and J gave up 4 bases, with 15 bases separating them. Germline loops: CDR1 MNHEY, CDR2 SMNVEV (reference sequence). The length of the CDR3 is 15 residues. The CDR3 nucleotides are TGTGCCAGCAGTTTAGGGGGCTGGGGACGTTACGAGCAGTACTTC. The encoded protein is CASSLGGWGRYEQYF.

This chain joins TRBV19 and TRBJ1-1; D is ambiguous. Germline V gene data show CDR1 as LNHDA and CDR2 as SQIVND (reference sequence). Trimming stripped 3 bases from V and 8 bases from J, with 19 bases between. The length of the CDR3 is 15 residues. The CDR3 nucleotides are TGTGCCAGTAGTATGTTGAACATACCTCGTTTGGAAGCTTTCTTT. This translates into CASSMLNIPRLEAFF.

CDR3 in amino acids: CASSPHLYEQYF. As DNA, the CDR3 is TGTGCCAGCAGCCCACATCTCTACGAGCAGTACTTC. The rearrangement uses TRBV2 and TRBJ2-7, with D unresolved. V gave up 6 bases and J gave up 3 bases, with 9 bases separating them. Germline loops: CDR1 SNHLY, CDR2 FYNNEI. This CDR3 is 12 amino acids long.

This clone turned up a few times. The V and J genes are TRBV11-3 and TRBJ1-1, with D unresolved. The CDR3 is 14 residues long. The V gene's germline CDR1 is SGHNT and CDR2 YENEEA. V was cut by 5 bases and J by 1 base, with 11 bases left in between. DNA for the CDR3: TGTGCCAGCAGCCGAGGTCAGTGGAACACTGAAGCTTTCTTT. Amino acid sequence: CASSRGQWNTEAFF.

Here the CDR3 reads CASELNHNSPLHF. DNA of the CDR3: TGTGCTAGTGAGCTGAATCATAATTCACCCCTCCACTTT. V usage is TRBV12-5 and J usage is TRBJ1-6; D remains unclear. This CDR3 comprises 13 residues. The germline V gene encodes CDR1 LGHNT and CDR2 FRNRAP. Between the trimmed V and J ends, which lost 7 bases and 5 bases, there was a span of 9 bases.

The genes are TRBV5-1 and TRBJ1-6; D gene uncertain. The CDR3 runs to 15 residues. Trimming shortened V by 4 bases and J by 7 bases, and 15 bases separated the two germline ends. CDR1 and CDR2 from the germline V gene are SGHRS and YFSETQ. Here the CDR3 DNA reads TGCGCCAGCAGCCCCGGGAGGCATGGCAATTCACCCCTCCACTTT. This gives the protein CASSPGRHGNSPLHF.

The chain has TRBV2 and TRBJ2-3; 8 bases fit TRBD1. CDR3 length: 16 residues. Germline V CDR1 and CDR2: SNHLY, FYNNEI. Unmatched junction bases numbered 7, after V lost 5 bases and J lost 0 bases. In DNA, the CDR3 is TGTGCCAGCAGTTCACAGGGGGTTATTAGCACAGATACGCAGTATTTT. It specifies CASSSQGVISTDTQYF. Combining the CDR3 with reference TRBV2 and TRBJ2-3 gives the whole variable domain EPEVTQTPSHQVTQMGQEVILRCVPISNHLYFYWYRQILGQKVEFLVSFYNNEISEKSEIFDDQFSVERPDGSNFTLKIRSTKLEDSAMYFCASSSQGVISTDTQYFGPGTRLTVL.